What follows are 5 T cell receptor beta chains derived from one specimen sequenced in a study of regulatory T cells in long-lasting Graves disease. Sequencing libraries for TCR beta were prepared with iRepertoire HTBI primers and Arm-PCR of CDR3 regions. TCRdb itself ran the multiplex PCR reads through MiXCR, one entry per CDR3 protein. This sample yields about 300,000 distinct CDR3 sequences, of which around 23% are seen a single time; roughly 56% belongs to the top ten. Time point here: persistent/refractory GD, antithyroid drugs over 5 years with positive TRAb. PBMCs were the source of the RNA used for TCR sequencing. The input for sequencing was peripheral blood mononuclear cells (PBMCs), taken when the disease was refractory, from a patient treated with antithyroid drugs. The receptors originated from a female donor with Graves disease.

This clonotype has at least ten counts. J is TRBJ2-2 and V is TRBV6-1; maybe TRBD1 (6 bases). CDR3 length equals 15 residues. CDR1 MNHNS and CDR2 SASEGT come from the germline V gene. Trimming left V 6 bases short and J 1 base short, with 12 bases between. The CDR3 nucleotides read TGTGCCAGCAGACATACAGGGAAGAACACCGGGGAGCTGTTTTTT. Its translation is CASRHTGKNTGELFF.

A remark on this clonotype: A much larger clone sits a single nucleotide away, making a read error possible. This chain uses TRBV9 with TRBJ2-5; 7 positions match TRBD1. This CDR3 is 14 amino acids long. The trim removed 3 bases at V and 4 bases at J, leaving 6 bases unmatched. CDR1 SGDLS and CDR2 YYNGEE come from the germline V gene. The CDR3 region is CASSAGQVGETQYF. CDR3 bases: TGTGCCAGCAGCGCAGGACAGGTTGGAGAGACCCAGTACTTC.

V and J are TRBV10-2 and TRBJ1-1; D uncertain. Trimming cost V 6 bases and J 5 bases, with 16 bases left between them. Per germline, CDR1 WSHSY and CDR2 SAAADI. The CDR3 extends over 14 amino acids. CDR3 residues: CASSLHRGETEAFF. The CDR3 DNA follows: TGCGCCAGCAGCTTACACCGCGGGGAGACTGAAGCTTTCTTT.

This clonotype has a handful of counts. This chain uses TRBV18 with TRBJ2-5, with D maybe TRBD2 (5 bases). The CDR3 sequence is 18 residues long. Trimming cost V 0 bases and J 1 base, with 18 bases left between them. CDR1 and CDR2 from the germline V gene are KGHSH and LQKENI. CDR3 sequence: CASSPPGIGVRPQETQYF. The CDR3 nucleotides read TGTGCCAGCTCACCACCGGGTATCGGGGTACGGCCCCAAGAGACCCAGTACTTC. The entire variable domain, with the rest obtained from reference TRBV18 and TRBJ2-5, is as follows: NAGVMQNPRHLVRRRGQEARLRCSPMKGHSHVYWYRQLPEEGLKFMVYLQKENIIDESGMPKERFSAEFPKEGPSILRIQQVVRGDSAAYFCASSPPGIGVRPQETQYFGPGTRLLVL.

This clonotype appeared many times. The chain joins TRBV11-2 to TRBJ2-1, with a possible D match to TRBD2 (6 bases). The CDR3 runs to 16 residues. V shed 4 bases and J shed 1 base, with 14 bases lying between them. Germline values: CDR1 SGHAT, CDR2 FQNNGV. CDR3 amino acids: CASSSPWDSSYNEQFF. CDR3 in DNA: TGTGCCAGCAGCTCGCCCTGGGACTCGTCCTACAATGAGCAGTTCTTC.